The 6 T cell receptor beta chains presented below share a single source sample, sequenced in a study of cytomegalovirus exposure and HLA in healthy donors. Primers: 60 Vbeta forward and 13 Jbeta reverse. Data came from immunoSEQ multiplex PCR; TCRdb stores just in-frame clones and leaves some out. The sample table sets out approximately 34,000 clones. The material sequenced was PBMCs. These receptors were collected from a woman aged 40 to 50 in good health and CMV-seropositive.

The chain employs TRBV5-4 and TRBJ2-7; D is perhaps TRBD1 (6 bases). The V end was cut by 2 bases, the J end by 1 base, with 10 bases between. In germline, CDR1 is SGHNT, CDR2 YYREEE (reference sequence). This CDR3 region has 14 residues. CDR3 nucleotide sequence: TGTGCCAGCAGCTTTTTTCAGGGGTCCTACGAGCAGTACTTC. This codes for CASSFFQGSYEQYF.

J is TRBJ1-2 and V is TRBV5-6; no clear D. CDR3 size: 13 residues. From germline, CDR1 is SGHDT and CDR2 YYEEEE. Trimming took off 4 bases at V and 3 bases at J, with 10 bases between the two ends. This chain's CDR3 is CASSSQAHYGYTF. CDR3 in DNA: TGTGCCAGCAGCAGCCAAGCCCACTATGGCTACACCTTC.

The chain uses TRBV28 and TRBJ2-7; TRBD2 might be the D (5 bases). In germline, CDR1 is MDHEN, CDR2 SYDVKM. Trimming took off 3 bases at V and 2 bases at J, with 11 bases between the two ends. The CDR3 covers 14 residues. CDR3 DNA sequence: TGTGCCAGCAGTTTCGGAGGCGGAACCTACGAGCAGTACTTC. Its translation is CASSFGGGTYEQYF.

The chain has TRBV10-2 and TRBJ2-6; TRBD1 might be the D (5 bases). CDR1 and CDR2 from the germline V gene are WSHSY and SAAADI. CDR3 size: 17 residues. Deletions cut 3 bases from V and 2 bases from J, with 14 bases between. CDR3 in DNA: TGCGCCAGCAGTGAACCGGCAGGGTACCCTGGGGCCAACGTCCTGACTTTC. This encodes CASSEPAGYPGANVLTF.

The chain is built from TRBV5-1 and TRBJ2-5, with 10 nucleotides matching TRBD1. With V trimmed by 3 bases and J by 2 bases, 4 bases remained unmatched. Germline V gives CDR1 SGHRS, CDR2 YFSETQ. This CDR3 contains 15 residues. The CDR3 DNA sequence: TGCGCCAGCAGCTCGGGACAGGGGTTTCAAGAGACCCAGTACTTC. It translates to CASSSGQGFQETQYF.

This chain connects TRBV13 to TRBJ1-2, with 10 bases matching TRBD1. Germline CDR1 is PRHDT and CDR2 is FYEKMQ (reference sequence). The J segment lost 3 bases and the V segment lost 5 bases, leaving 6 bases of the junction unmatched. The CDR3 extends over 15 amino acids. The CDR3 DNA follows: TGTGCCAGCAGCATCGACAGGGGGCTGGACTATGGCTACACCTTC. Its protein product is CASSIDRGLDYGYTF. Using reference TRBV13 and TRBJ1-2 for the parts outside the CDR3, the full variable domain is AAGVIQSPRHLIKEKRETATLKCYPIPRHDTVYWYQQGPGQDPQFLISFYEKMQSDKGSIPDRFSAQQFSDYHSELNMSSLELGDSALYFCASSIDRGLDYGYTFGSGTRLTVV.